This T cell receptor (beta chain) emerged from a study of blood T cell repertoires in COVID-19. On the study more broadly: Spain, Italy and the United States supplied samples that represented acute and convalescent COVID-19. In each case, the material was cDNA or gDNA derived from T cells, B-cell-depleted T cells, or PBMCs.

Original methodology: How many nucleated cells were present was estimated from reference gene primer amplification. The table came from immunoSEQ multiplex PCR; TCRdb's copy has only in-frame clones and leaves some out. The V and J calls and clone size were taken over from that table, and D and trimming were inferred from the DNA. The table has about 200,000 clones, approximately 81% seen once. The sequence came from a woman of 80 years or more with acute or convalescent COVID-19. Material for sequencing was peripheral blood.

The DNA for the CDR3 is TGTGCCAGCAGCCCCCAAAAGGAGGCGCAGTATTTT. Translating it yields CASSPQKEAQYF. V is TRBV7-2 and J is TRBJ2-3; possible D gene TRBD2, 5 bases. V dropped 5 bases and J dropped 10 bases, with 13 bases sitting between them. CDR1 is SGHTA, CDR2 FQGNSA, per germline. The CDR3 is 12 amino acids.